Only a few counts were recorded for the clone carrying this T cell receptor beta chain. The antigen is undetermined. 60 Vbeta and 13 Jbeta primers were used in PCR. Assay: immunoSEQ multiplex PCR; the TCRdb copy retains only in-frame clones and omits some. There are 87,000 or so clones in the sample; 64% occur only once, and roughly 3.2% lies in the top ten. The sample is drawn from a study of cytomegalovirus exposure and HLA in healthy donors. General study results and limits: Earlier analysis looked at TCR beta V segments, and most were productive about 90% or about 30% of the time. Indistinguishability led to the exclusion of some V segments, TRBV6-2 and TRBV6-3 included.

Unmatched junction bases numbered 11, after V lost 5 bases and J lost 11 bases. CDR1 is MNHEY and CDR2 is SMNVEV in the germline V gene (reference sequence). CDR3 length equals 14 residues. The sequence came from a man between 60 and 70 years old in good health and CMV-seronegative. This chain links TRBV27 with TRBJ2-7; 11 positions match TRBD1. The sequencing sample was made of PBMCs. The CDR3 loop reads CASSARDRGDVKYF. In DNA form, the CDR3 reads TGTGCCAGCAGTGCTAGGGACAGGGGGGACGTTAAGTACTTC.